The following is a T cell receptor beta chain sequence with its context. The antigen remains undetermined. V lost 0 bases, J lost 3 bases, and 18 bases lay in between. The CDR3 is 17 residues long. The V gene's germline CDR1 is LGHNA and CDR2 YSLEER. With 60 Vbeta and 13 Jbeta primers, the PCR was carried out. Assay used: immunoSEQ multiplex PCR; TCRdb lists only in-frame clones, some missing. The repertoire has around 160,000 clones, roughly 77% of them found once; the top ten carry roughly 2.1%. This entry comes from a study of cytomegalovirus exposure and HLA in healthy donors. Study-level information: A prior study identified approximately 120 million unique TCR beta sequences from some 200 million T cells.

Study conclusions and caveats: Researchers counted around 180 TCR beta chains as cytomegalovirus-associated. Among the sequence variants, a highly shared cluster was likely an artifact of sequencing.

Material: PBMCs. The chain recombines TRBV4-3 with TRBJ2-7; D is possibly TRBD2 (7 bases). This sequence was found in a man in his fifties or sixties in good health and CMV-seropositive. The CDR3 region has the DNA TGCGCCAGCAGCCAAGATGAGGGGGGGCCTCCGTTCTACGAGCAGTACTTC. It codes for CASSQDEGGPPFYEQYF.